A single sample is the source of the 9 T cell receptor beta chains below, sequenced in a study of blood T cell repertoires in COVID-19. Measured with immunoSEQ multiplex PCR; TCRdb has only the in-frame clones, and not every one. The sample shows 200,000 or so clones, around nine tenths of them seen only once. Sequenced: peripheral blood. These receptor sequences come from a man aged 45-60 years with COVID-19, enrolled during active disease.

The genes are TRBV9 and TRBJ2-2, with D perhaps matching TRBD2 (7 bases). CDR1 and CDR2 from the germline V gene are SGDLS and YYNGEE. V was trimmed by 0 bases and J by 5 bases, leaving 14 bases between them. This CDR3 spans 16 amino acids. This CDR3 reads CASSVEGGGPTGELFF. In DNA, the CDR3 is TGTGCCAGCAGCGTAGAAGGGGGAGGGCCTACCGGGGAGCTGTTTTTT.

This chain links TRBV6-1 with TRBJ2-3; D perhaps matches TRBD2 (6 bases). V was trimmed by 4 bases and J by 7 bases, leaving 21 bases between them. CDR3 length equals 16 residues. The germline V gene encodes CDR1 MNHNS and CDR2 SASEGT. The CDR3 here is CASSVSLAGGGNTQYF. The CDR3 DNA follows: TGTGCCAGCAGTGTCTCCTTAGCCGGAGGAGGGAATACGCAGTATTTT.

This clone appeared a few times. The V gene is TRBV4-3, the J gene TRBJ2-2; 8 bases agree with TRBD1. Germline V gene data show CDR1 as LGHNA and CDR2 as YSLEER. The CDR3 sequence is 19 residues long. Trimming at V came to 2 bases and at J to 4 bases, leaving 15 bases not matched to a gene. CDR3 sequence: CASSQSGQGAGGPTGELFF. CDR3 DNA: TGCGCCAGCAGCCAATCAGGACAGGGCGCAGGGGGGCCCACCGGGGAGCTGTTTTTT.

This sequence joins TRBV2 and TRBJ2-1; 7 positions agree with TRBD2. V was pared by 9 bases and J by 3 bases, with 8 bases of the junction left unmatched. Germline lookup yields CDR1 SNHLY and CDR2 FYNNEI. There are 14 residues in the CDR3. CDR3 sequence: CASQAGTNYNEQFF. CDR3 bases: TGTGCCAGTCAGGCCGGGACTAACTACAATGAGCAGTTCTTC.

The genes are TRBV4-3 and TRBJ2-7; TRBD2 agrees at 8 bases. The CDR3 has 17 residues. V dropped 1 base and J dropped 6; count of bases not matched to a gene: 14. Germline V gene lookup returns CDR1 LGHNA and CDR2 YSLEER. CDR3 sequence (DNA): TGCGCCAGCAGCCAAGGCCCGGGGGGGCCGCTCACTGCCGAGCAGTACTTC. This gives the protein CASSQGPGGPLTAEQYF.

This chain links TRBV5-8 with TRBJ2-3; D uncertain. This CDR3 spans 15 amino acids. Per the germline V gene, CDR1 is SGHTS and CDR2 is YDEGEE. V shed 0 bases and J shed 2 bases, with 10 bases lying between them. The CDR3 bases are TGTGCCAGCAGCTTGGCTGTGAGAGACACAGATACGCAGTATTTT. Protein sequence: CASSLAVRDTDTQYF.

The chain employs TRBV10-3 and TRBJ2-5; TRBD2 might be the D (5 bases). Trimming took off 6 bases at V and 4 bases at J, with 15 bases between the two ends. The CDR3 is made up of 14 amino acids. Germline lookup yields CDR1 ENHRY and CDR2 SYGVKD. The CDR3 reads CAIRGTSFLETQYF. The CDR3 nucleotides are TGTGCCATCAGGGGAACTAGTTTCCTAGAGACCCAGTACTTC.

The rearrangement joins TRBV15 to TRBJ2-2; 14 bases map to TRBD2. Germline V lookup: CDR1 LNHNV, CDR2 YYDKDF (reference sequence). The CDR3 totals 16 residues. Unmatched junction bases numbered 5, after V lost 4 bases and J lost 7 bases. CDR3 sequence reads: CATSTRGLAGVGELFF. The CDR3 bases are TGTGCCACCAGCACTAGGGGACTAGCGGGAGTCGGGGAGCTGTTTTTT.

The chain carries TRBV3-1 (or the pseudogene TRBV3-2) and TRBJ2-3, with TRBD2 matching 7 bases. The CDR3 spans 16 residues. The V and J ends lost 0 bases and 0 bases, in that order; junction bases with no gene match: 3. Germline CDR1 and CDR2: LGHDT and YNNKEL (reference sequence). The CDR3 DNA reads TGTGCCAGCAGCCAAGATCTAGCGGCTAGCACAGATACGCAGTATTTT. This sequence encodes CASSQDLAASTDTQYF.